A single sample gave rise to the 25 T cell receptor beta chains below, sequenced in a study of CD8 T cells in ankylosing spondylitis. TCRdb recomputed calls from the 5' RACE reads with MiXCR, one row per CDR3 protein. The data show just under 350,000 distinct CDR3 sequences, roughly 14% seen once. The specimen sequenced was blood, either unsorted or a sorted T cell fraction (not recorded which). Receptors were obtained from a male donor with ankylosing spondylitis or in good health (not recorded which).

The V and J genes are TRBV7-2 and TRBJ2-1, with 9 nucleotides matching TRBD2. Germline assignment: CDR1 SGHTA and CDR2 FQGNSA. CDR3 size: 14 residues. Unmatched junction bases numbered 7, after V lost 4 bases and J lost 9 bases. CDR3 region: CASSYRTSVGEQFF. The DNA for the CDR3 is TGTGCCAGCAGCTACCGGACTAGCGTAGGTGAGCAGTTCTTC.

The chain has TRBV29-1 and TRBJ1-2; D unresolved. The V end was cut by 4 bases, the J end by 0 bases, with 9 bases between. CDR1 is SQVTM and CDR2 is ANQGSEA in the germline V gene. The CDR3 is 13 amino acids. CDR3 sequence (DNA): TGCAGCGTTGCTCAGGTAGCTAACTATGGCTACACCTTC. Amino acids: CSVAQVANYGYTF.

The V call is TRBV4-1, the J call TRBJ2-5; weak D call: TRBD2 (6 bases). This CDR3 comprises 15 residues. V was trimmed by 1 base and J by 4 bases, leaving 13 bases between them. The germline CDR1 and CDR2 sequences are MGHRA and YSYEKL. The CDR3 loop is CASSQAPGTVETQYF. CDR3 DNA: TGCGCCAGCAGCCAAGCCCCCGGGACTGTAGAGACCCAGTACTTC.

This chain connects TRBV6-1 to TRBJ2-1, with 11 bases lining up with TRBD2. Losses at the gene ends were 7 bases for V and 5 bases for J; bases not matched to a gene: 10. In germline, CDR1 is MNHNS, CDR2 SASEGT. CDR3 length: 16 amino acids. The CDR3 DNA reads TGTGCCAGCACCCCTTTAGGGACTAGCGGCCACAATGAGCAGTTCTTC. Encoded protein: CASTPLGTSGHNEQFF.

This clonotype was observed at least ten times. This chain links TRBV14 with TRBJ1-1; D might be TRBD1 (6 bases). Trimming shortened V by 4 bases and J by 7 bases, and 16 bases separated the two germline ends. Germline CDR1 reads SGHDN; CDR2 reads FVKESK. CDR3 length equals 14 residues. For the CDR3, the DNA is TGTGCCAGCAGCCTGGGGGCAGGGGTTCGTGAAGCTTTCTTT. Translated: CASSLGAGVREAFF.

This clonotype turned up a few times. In DNA form, the CDR3 reads TGTGCCAGCAGTTTTCTGAGGGGTGGTGAAGCTTTCTTT. Amino acid sequence: CASSFLRGGEAFF. This chain links TRBV12-3 or TRBV12-4 with TRBJ1-1; tentatively, D is TRBD1 (5 bases). V was shortened by 3 bases and J by 7 bases, with 12 bases between the two germline ends. The CDR3 is 13 amino acids.

This clonotype was recorded a few times. The chain joins TRBV7-7 to TRBJ1-5; D is unclear. With 1 base removed from V and 0 bases from J, the gap between germline ends came to 10 bases. The CDR3 totals 16 residues. In germline, CDR1 is SSHAT, CDR2 FNYEAQ (reference sequence). DNA of the CDR3: TGTGCCAGCAGCTTAGAGGGAGAATATAGCAATCAGCCCCAGCATTTT. This gives the protein CASSLEGEYSNQPQHF.

The V and J genes are TRBV10-3 and TRBJ1-5, with D tentatively TRBD1 (5 bases). The CDR3 is 13 residues long. V lost 11 bases and J 5 bases, leaving 16 bases between the germline ends. The germline V gene has CDR1 ENHRY and CDR2 SYGVKD. The CDR3 bases are TGTGCCCATTCTTGGGGGGAGGATCAGCCCCAGCATTTT. Protein sequence: CAHSWGEDQPQHF.

The genes are TRBV3-1 and TRBJ2-2; D is perhaps TRBD2 (6 bases). The CDR3 length is 13 residues. Germline assignment: CDR1 LGHDT and CDR2 YNNKEL (reference sequence). The germline V and J ends were trimmed by 4 bases and 7 bases, with 10 bases remaining between them. This CDR3 is CASSPRDLGELFF. CDR3 nucleotide sequence: TGTGCCAGCAGCCCGCGGGATCTCGGGGAGCTGTTTTTT.

The chain joins TRBV6-5 to TRBJ2-7, with 12 bases matching TRBD2. Per the germline V gene, CDR1 is MNHEY and CDR2 is SVGAGI. The length of the CDR3 is 16 residues. With V trimmed by 2 bases and J by 5 bases, 7 bases remained unmatched. CDR3 region: CASSYPTSGGRHEQYF. For the CDR3, the DNA is TGTGCCAGCAGTTACCCGACTAGCGGGGGTCGTCACGAGCAGTACTTC.

The chain couples TRBV20-1 to TRBJ1-2; D unresolved. The CDR3 runs 16 residues. Germline lookup yields CDR1 DFQATT and CDR2 SNEGSKA (reference sequence). V was shortened by 0 bases and J by 6 bases, with 20 bases between the two germline ends. This CDR3 is CSARDRFGSIIHGYTF. The CDR3 bases are TGCAGTGCTAGAGATCGTTTTGGGAGTATCATTCATGGCTACACCTTC.

This clonotype was detected many times. This rearrangement joins TRBV5-1 to TRBJ1-6; 9 nucleotides line up with TRBD1. This CDR3 is 15 amino acids long. Germline values: CDR1 SGHRS, CDR2 YFSETQ. With 3 bases clipped from V and 5 bases from J, the junction kept 3 bases outside the gene matches. CDR3 in DNA: TGCGCCAGCAGCTCGCGGACAGGGGATAATTCACCCCTCCACTTT. Encoded protein: CASSSRTGDNSPLHF.

The table lists this clonotype with a few counts. V gene TRBV5-1 combines with J gene TRBJ2-3; 16 nucleotides agree with TRBD2. CDR1 SGHRS and CDR2 YFSETQ come from the germline V gene. This CDR3 region has 18 residues. V gave up 4 bases and J gave up 0 bases; unmatched junction bases: 5. Here the CDR3 DNA reads TGCGCCAGCAGCGTCGGGACTAGCGGGAGGGGAAGCACAGATACGCAGTATTTT. Translated, it gives CASSVGTSGRGSTDTQYF.

The chain employs TRBV20-1 and TRBJ1-1; D is possibly TRBD1 (5 bases). The germline V and J ends were trimmed by 0 bases and 2 bases, with 10 bases remaining between them. Germline assignment: CDR1 DFQATT and CDR2 SNEGSKA (reference sequence). CDR3 length: 14 residues. CDR3 amino acids: CSARDDSLNTEAFF. CDR3 DNA sequence: TGCAGTGCTAGAGATGACAGCTTAAACACTGAAGCTTTCTTT.

The J gene is TRBJ2-4, the V gene TRBV18, with 7 bases lining up with TRBD2. Trimming removed 3 bases from V and 7 bases from J; junction bases left unmatched: 0. CDR1 KGHSH and CDR2 LQKENI come from the germline V gene. The CDR3 has 12 amino acids. The CDR3 DNA reads as TGTGCCAGCTCACCGCGGGGGAACATTCAGTACTTC. This encodes CASSPRGNIQYF.

The chain uses TRBV4-2 and TRBJ1-5; D gene unclear. Germline lookup yields CDR1 LGHNA and CDR2 YNFKEQ. This CDR3 spans 15 amino acids. Deletions cut 4 bases from V and 3 bases from J, with 13 bases between. The CDR3 here is CASSPLANNNQPQHF. DNA of the CDR3: TGTGCCAGCAGCCCCCTGGCCAATAACAATCAGCCCCAGCATTTT.

This clonotype was counted between two and nine times. The rearrangement uses TRBV7-2 and TRBJ2-5; 8 bases match TRBD1. The germline gives CDR1 SGHTA, CDR2 FQGNSA. This CDR3 has 14 amino acids. Unmatched junction bases numbered 4, after V lost 4 bases and J lost 3 bases. CDR3 region: CASSYPTGEETQYF. DNA of the CDR3: TGTGCCAGCAGCTACCCGACAGGGGAAGAGACCCAGTACTTC.

This clonotype was picked up a small number of times. V usage is TRBV10-2 and J usage is TRBJ2-7, with D perhaps TRBD1 (6 bases). CDR1 is WSHSY, CDR2 SAAADI, per germline. V was pared by 9 bases and J by 3 bases, with 12 bases between. This CDR3 has 12 amino acids. This CDR3 reads CASTGINYEQYF. The CDR3 DNA reads TGCGCCAGTACAGGGATCAACTACGAGCAGTACTTC.

This clonotype was observed once. The chain recombines TRBV9 with TRBJ2-2; 7 nucleotides agree with TRBD1. After removal of 4 bases from V and 6 bases from J, the junction contained 6 bases not matched to a gene. CDR1 SGDLS and CDR2 YYNGEE come from the germline V gene. This CDR3 is 14 amino acids long. The DNA of the CDR3 is TGTGCCAGCAGCTCTCGACAGGGTCCCGGGGAGCTGTTTTTT. It codes for CASSSRQGPGELFF.

This chain links TRBV5-5 with TRBJ2-7; the D call may be TRBD1 or TRBD2 (7 bases each). V lost 6 bases and J lost 1, with 17 bases in between. The CDR3 contains 15 residues. Germline V gene lookup returns CDR1 SGHKS and CDR2 YYEKEE (reference sequence). CDR3 protein: CASNKGASGSYEQYF. DNA of the CDR3: TGTGCCAGCAATAAGGGGGCTAGCGGATCCTACGAGCAGTACTTC.

This clonotype was found a few times. This rearrangement joins TRBV27 to TRBJ2-7; D is unclear. The CDR3 is made up of 13 amino acids. Trimming cost V 3 bases and J 2 bases, with 8 bases left between them. Per germline, CDR1 MNHEY and CDR2 SMNVEV (reference sequence). CDR3 bases: TGTGCCAGCAGTTTCTACAGTACCTACGAGCAGTACTTC. Its protein product is CASSFYSTYEQYF.

At least ten counts were recorded for this clonotype. This chain joins TRBV12-3 or TRBV12-4 and TRBJ2-1; possible D gene TRBD2, 6 bases. The CDR3 loop spans 15 amino acids. V gave up 7 bases and J gave up 4 bases, with 17 bases separating them. The CDR3 loop is CASTLPGTLYNEQFF. The CDR3 coding sequence is TGTGCCAGCACCCTCCCCGGGACTCTTTACAATGAGCAGTTCTTC.

This rearrangement joins TRBV10-1 to TRBJ2-1, with TRBD2 identical over 9 bases. The CDR3 runs to 14 residues. CDR1 is WNHNN, CDR2 SYGVQD, per germline (reference sequence). V lost 4 bases and J lost 8; bases outside the gene matches: 6. The CDR3 DNA follows: TGCGCCAGCAGTGGGGCGGGAGGGCCGGATGAGCAGTTCTTC. It specifies CASSGAGGPDEQFF.

This clonotype has just a few counts. The V and J genes are TRBV10-2 and TRBJ2-7; TRBD2 matches 9 bases. With V trimmed by 8 bases and J by 5 bases, 16 bases remained unmatched. The germline CDR1 and CDR2 sequences are WSHSY and SAAADI. The CDR3 is 16 residues long. CDR3 protein: CASQAPSSGMRNEQYF. CDR3 in DNA: TGCGCCAGCCAGGCCCCTTCTAGCGGGATGAGGAACGAGCAGTACTTC.

This clonotype was detected many times. The CDR3 sequence: CASSQDNVRTDTQYF. The CDR3 DNA is TGCGCCAGCAGCCAAGATAACGTCCGCACAGATACGCAGTATTTT. This chain joins TRBV4-1 and TRBJ2-3; D uncertain. Trimming left V 0 bases short and J 1 base short, with 8 bases between. CDR1 is MGHRA and CDR2 is YSYEKL in the germline V gene. This CDR3 has 15 amino acids.